The clone carrying this T cell receptor (beta chain) was observed a few times. Antigen unknown. This sample was taken from a study of T-cell reconstitution after alpha-beta-depleted transplantation in children. This sample's TCRbeta library carried unique molecular identifier barcodes. TCRdb processed the PCR reads anew with MiXCR; each CDR3 protein has one entry. The data contain under 250,000 distinct CDR3 sequences, 24% of them singletons. General study findings and limits: T-cell counts and diversity at one year post-transplant came mainly from newly produced T cells. Several hundred graft clones that had expanded were reportedly the source of alpha-beta T cells about two months after transplant.

The length of the CDR3 is 17 residues. J was trimmed by 5 bases and V by 7 bases; bases with no gene match: 18. The sequence came from a female patient aged 2-15 years who had a stem cell transplant for congenital amegakaryocytic thrombocytopenia, so the T cells may come from the graft donor. This specimen was PBMCs, mostly from graft donor cells, taken 360 days after TCRalphabeta/CD19-depleted stem cell transplant. The chain recombines TRBV12-3 or TRBV12-4 with TRBJ2-3; 7 nucleotides match TRBD1. CDR3 residues: CASIGAGGSLEGDTQYF. The CDR3 bases are TGTGCCAGCATTGGGGCAGGGGGAAGTTTAGAAGGAGATACGCAGTATTTT.